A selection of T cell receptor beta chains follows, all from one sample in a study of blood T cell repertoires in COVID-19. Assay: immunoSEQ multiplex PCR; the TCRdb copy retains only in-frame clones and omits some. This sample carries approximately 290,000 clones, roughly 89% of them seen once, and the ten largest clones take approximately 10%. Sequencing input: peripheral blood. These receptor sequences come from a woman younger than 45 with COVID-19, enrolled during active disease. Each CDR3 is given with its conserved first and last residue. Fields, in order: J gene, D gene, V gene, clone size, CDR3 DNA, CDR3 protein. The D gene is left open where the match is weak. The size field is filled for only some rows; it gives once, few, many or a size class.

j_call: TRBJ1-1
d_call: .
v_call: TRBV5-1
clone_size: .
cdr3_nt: TGCGCCAGCACACCGGGGGAGAGGGGCACTGAAGCTTTCTTT
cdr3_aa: CASTPGERGTEAFF

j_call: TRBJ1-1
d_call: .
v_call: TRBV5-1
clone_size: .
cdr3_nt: TGCGCCAGCAGCCCGTCGTCGGGGGGGAACACTGAAGCTTTCTTT
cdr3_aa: CASSPSSGGNTEAFF

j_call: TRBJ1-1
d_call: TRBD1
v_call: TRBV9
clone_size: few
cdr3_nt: TGTGCCAGCAGCCTCCCGAGGGGGCAGCCCACTGAAGCTTTCTTT
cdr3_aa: CASSLPRGQPTEAFF

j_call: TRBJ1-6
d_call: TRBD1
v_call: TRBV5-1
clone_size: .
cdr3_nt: TGCGCCAGCAGCTCTTTGACAGGGCCGACCTATAATTCACCCCTCCACTTT
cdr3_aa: CASSSLTGPTYNSPLHF

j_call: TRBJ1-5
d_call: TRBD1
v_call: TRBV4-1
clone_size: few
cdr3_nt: TGCGCCAGCAGCCAGGAAGGGGGCTTGATAAATCAGCCCCAGCATTTT
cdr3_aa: CASSQEGGLINQPQHF

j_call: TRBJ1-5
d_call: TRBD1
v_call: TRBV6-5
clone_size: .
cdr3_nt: TGTGCCAGCAGTTCCACGGACAGGGGTTCGAATCAGCCCCAGCATTTT
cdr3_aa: CASSSTDRGSNQPQHF

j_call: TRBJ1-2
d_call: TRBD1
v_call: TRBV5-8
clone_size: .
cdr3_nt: TGTGCCAGCAGCTTTATTCGTGACAGGGAGATTGGCTACACCTTC
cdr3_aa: CASSFIRDREIGYTF

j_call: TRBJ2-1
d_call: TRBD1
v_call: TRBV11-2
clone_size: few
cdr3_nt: TGTGCCAGCAGCCTGGGACAGGGGAGCTCCTACAATGAGCAGTTCTTC
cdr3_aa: CASSLGQGSSYNEQFF

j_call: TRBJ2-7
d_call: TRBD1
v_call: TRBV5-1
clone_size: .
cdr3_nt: TGCGCCAGCAGCTCGAATCCCGGGACAGGGGGATACGAGCAGTACTTC
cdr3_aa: CASSSNPGTGGYEQYF

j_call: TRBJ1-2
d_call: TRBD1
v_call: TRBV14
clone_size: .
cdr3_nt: TGTGCCAGCAGCCAAGCCGGGACAGGGGTCTATGGCTACACCTTC
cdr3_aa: CASSQAGTGVYGYTF

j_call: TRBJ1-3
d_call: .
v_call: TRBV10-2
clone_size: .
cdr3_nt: TGCGCCAGCAGTGCCCAGAGGTCCCGCTCTGGAAACACCATATATTTT
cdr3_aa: CASSAQRSRSGNTIYF

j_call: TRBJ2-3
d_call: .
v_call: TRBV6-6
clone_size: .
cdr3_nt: TGTGCCAGCGTTGTTGGCGGGCAGTATTTT
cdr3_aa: CASVVGGQYF

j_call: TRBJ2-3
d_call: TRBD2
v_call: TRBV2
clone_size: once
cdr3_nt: TGTGCCAGCAGTGGGACTAGCGGGGGCACAGATACGCAGTATTTT
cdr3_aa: CASSGTSGGTDTQYF

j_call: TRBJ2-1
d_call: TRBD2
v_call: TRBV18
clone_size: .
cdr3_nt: TGTGCCAGCTCACCAGCGCCCGGCGGGAGCTCCTACAATGAGCAGTTCTTC
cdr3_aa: CASSPAPGGSSYNEQFF

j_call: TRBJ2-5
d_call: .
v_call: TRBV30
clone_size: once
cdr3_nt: TGTGCCTGGAGTGTGGGATGGCAGGGAGGCGGGGAGACCCAGTACTTC
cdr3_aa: CAWSVGWQGGGETQYF

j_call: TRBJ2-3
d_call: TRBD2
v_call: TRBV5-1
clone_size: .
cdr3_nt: TGCGCCAGCAGCTCCATCCTAGCGGGGGGGAACACAGATACGCAGTATTTT
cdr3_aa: CASSSILAGGNTDTQYF

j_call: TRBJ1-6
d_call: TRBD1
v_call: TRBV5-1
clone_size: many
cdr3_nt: TGCGCCAGCAGGCCTCCCGGGACAGGGGATAATTCACCCCTCCACTTT
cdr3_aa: CASRPPGTGDNSPLHF

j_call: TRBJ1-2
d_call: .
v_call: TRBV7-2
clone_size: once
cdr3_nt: TGTGCCAGCAGCTTAGGGCCCAACTATGGCTACACCTTC
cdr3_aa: CASSLGPNYGYTF

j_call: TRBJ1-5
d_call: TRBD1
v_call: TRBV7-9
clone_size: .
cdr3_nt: TGTGCCAGCAGCAAGACCGGGACAGGGCCTCAGCCCCAGCATTTT
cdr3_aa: CASSKTGTGPQPQHF

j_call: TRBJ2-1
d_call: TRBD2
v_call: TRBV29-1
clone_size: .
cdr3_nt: TGCAGCGTTGACCAAGGACTAGCGGGGGGGAAAAAACTATACAATGAGCAGTTCTTC
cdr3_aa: CSVDQGLAGGKKLYNEQFF

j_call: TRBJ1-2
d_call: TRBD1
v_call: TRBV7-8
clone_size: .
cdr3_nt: TGTGCCAGCAGCTCAAAGCGGGACAGGGTGAATGGCTACACCTTC
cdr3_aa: CASSSKRDRVNGYTF

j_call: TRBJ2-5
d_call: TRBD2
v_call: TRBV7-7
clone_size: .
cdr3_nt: TGTGCCAGCAGCCATAGCGGGGGGGCCGGTGAGACCCAGTACTTC
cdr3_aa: CASSHSGGAGETQYF

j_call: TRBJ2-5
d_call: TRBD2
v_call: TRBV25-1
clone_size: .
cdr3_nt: TGTGCCAGCAGTGAATCCGGGAGGTGGGAGACCCAGTACTTC
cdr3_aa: CASSESGRWETQYF

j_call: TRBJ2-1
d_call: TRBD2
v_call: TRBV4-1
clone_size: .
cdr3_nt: TGCGCCAGCAGCCAAGTAGCGGGGGCACACAATGAGCAGTTCTTC
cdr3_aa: CASSQVAGAHNEQFF

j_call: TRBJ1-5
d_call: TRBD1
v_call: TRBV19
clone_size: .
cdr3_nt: TGTGCCAGTACTAAGGGGGCAGGGTGGATTCAGCCCCAGCATTTT
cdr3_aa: CASTKGAGWIQPQHF

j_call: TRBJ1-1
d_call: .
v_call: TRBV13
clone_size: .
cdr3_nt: TGTGCCAGCAGTCTAAAACTGAACACTGAAGCTTTCTTT
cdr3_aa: CASSLKLNTEAFF

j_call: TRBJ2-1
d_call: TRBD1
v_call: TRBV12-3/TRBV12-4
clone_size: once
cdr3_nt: TGTGCCAGCACTCGACAGGGGCCTCGGCGGTTCTTC
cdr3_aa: CASTRQGPRRFF

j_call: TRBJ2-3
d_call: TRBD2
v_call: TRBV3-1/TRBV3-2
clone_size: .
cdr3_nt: TGTGCCAGCAGCCTCAGCCTGGGGGGGGCAGATACGCAGTATTTT
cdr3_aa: CASSLSLGGADTQYF

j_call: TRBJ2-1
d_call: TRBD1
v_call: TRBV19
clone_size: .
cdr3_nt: TGTGCCAGTAGTCCCGGGACAGGGGGGGATGAGCAGTTCTTC
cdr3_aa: CASSPGTGGDEQFF

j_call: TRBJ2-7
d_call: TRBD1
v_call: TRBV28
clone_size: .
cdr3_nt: TGTGCCAGCAGGCCCCTTGGGACAGGCAGCTACGAGCAGTACTTC
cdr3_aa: CASRPLGTGSYEQYF

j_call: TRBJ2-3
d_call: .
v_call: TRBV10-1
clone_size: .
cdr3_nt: TGCGCCAGCAGTGAAGGGGGTTCCTCCACAGATACGCAGTATTTT
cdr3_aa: CASSEGGSSTDTQYF

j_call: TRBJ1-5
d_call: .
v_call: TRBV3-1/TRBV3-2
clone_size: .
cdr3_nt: TGTGCCAGCAGCCATAACAGGGATGATCAGCCCCAGCATTTT
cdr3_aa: CASSHNRDDQPQHF

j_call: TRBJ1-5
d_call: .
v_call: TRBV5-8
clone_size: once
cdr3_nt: TGTGCCAGCAGCTTGATGCGGTACGGGCAGCCCCAGCATTTT
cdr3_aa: CASSLMRYGQPQHF

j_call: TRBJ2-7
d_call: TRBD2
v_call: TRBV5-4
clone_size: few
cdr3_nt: TGTGCCAGCAGCTTAGCGGGGGGATCCTACGAGCAGTACTTC
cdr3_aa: CASSLAGGSYEQYF

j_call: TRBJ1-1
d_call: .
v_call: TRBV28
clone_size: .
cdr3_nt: TGTGCCAGCAGTTTATGGCCCCTACCTTCCAGCGCTGAAGCTTTCTTT
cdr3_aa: CASSLWPLPSSAEAFF

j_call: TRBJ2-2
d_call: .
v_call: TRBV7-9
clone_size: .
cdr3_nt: TGTGCCAGCAGCCCTCCGTACACCGGGGAGCTGTTTTTT
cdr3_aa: CASSPPYTGELFF

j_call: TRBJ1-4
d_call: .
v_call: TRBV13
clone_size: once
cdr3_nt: TGTGCCAGCAGCGGTTTGGGCAGGGAAGGAGAAAAACTGTTTTTT
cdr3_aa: CASSGLGREGEKLFF

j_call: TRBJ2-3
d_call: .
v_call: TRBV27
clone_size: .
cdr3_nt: TGTGCCAGCAGCGAGATTCGGTTGATCACAGATACGCAGTATTTT
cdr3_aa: CASSEIRLITDTQYF

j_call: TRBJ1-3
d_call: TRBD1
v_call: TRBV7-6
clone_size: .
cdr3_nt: TGTGCCAGCAGCTTAGGGGACAGTAAGGCTGACACCATATATTTT
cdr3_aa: CASSLGDSKADTIYF

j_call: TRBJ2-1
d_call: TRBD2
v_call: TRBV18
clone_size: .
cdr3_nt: TGTGCCAGCTCACCACCGGAAGCTGTACTAGCGGTAAAGCAGTTCTTC
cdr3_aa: CASSPPEAVLAVKQFF

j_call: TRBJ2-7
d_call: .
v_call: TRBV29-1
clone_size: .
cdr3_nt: TGCAGCGTTGAAGTTCTAGCCTACGAGCAGTACTTC
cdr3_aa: CSVEVLAYEQYF

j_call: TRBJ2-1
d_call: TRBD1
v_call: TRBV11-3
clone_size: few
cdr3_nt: TGTGCCAGCAGCTCACGGGACAGGGGCAATTACAATGAGCAGTTCTTC
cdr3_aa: CASSSRDRGNYNEQFF

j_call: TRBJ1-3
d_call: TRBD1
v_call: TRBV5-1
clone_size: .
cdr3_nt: TGCGCCAGCAGCTTGGGGACAGGCCGCTCTGGAAACACCATATATTTT
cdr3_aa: CASSLGTGRSGNTIYF

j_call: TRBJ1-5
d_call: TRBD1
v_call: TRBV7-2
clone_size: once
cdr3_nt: TGTGCCAGCAGTACGGACAGGGCAAGCAATCAGCCCCAGCATTTT
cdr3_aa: CASSTDRASNQPQHF

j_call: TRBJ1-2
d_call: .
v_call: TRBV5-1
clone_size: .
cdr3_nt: TGCGCCAGCAGCTTGGCCTCCCCAGACAGTAACTATGGCTACACCTTC
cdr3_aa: CASSLASPDSNYGYTF

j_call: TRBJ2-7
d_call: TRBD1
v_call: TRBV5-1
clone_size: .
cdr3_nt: TGCGCCAGCAGCCCCGGGACAGAATCTTCCTACGAGCAGTACTTC
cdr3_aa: CASSPGTESSYEQYF

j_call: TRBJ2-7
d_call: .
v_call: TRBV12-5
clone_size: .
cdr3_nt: TGTGCTAGTGGTTTGGTCGTGGCGCGGGGCATATACGAGCAGTACTTC
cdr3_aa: CASGLVVARGIYEQYF

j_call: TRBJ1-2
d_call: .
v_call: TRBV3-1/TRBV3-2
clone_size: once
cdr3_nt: TGTGCCAGCAGCCAAGACACAGGGTGGGATGGCTACACCTTC
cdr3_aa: CASSQDTGWDGYTF

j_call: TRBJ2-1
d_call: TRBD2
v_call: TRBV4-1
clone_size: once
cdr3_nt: TGCGCCAGCAGCCAAGTCGCCGGACTAGCGGGGGGGCAATACAATGAGCAGTTCTTC
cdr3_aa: CASSQVAGLAGGQYNEQFF

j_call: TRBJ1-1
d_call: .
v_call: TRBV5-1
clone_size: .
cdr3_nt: TGCGCCAGCGTGTCGGACATGAACACTGAAGCTTTCTTT
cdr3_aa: CASVSDMNTEAFF

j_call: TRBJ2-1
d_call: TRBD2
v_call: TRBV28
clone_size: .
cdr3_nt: TGTGCCAGCAGTTTACCCGCTAGCGGGGGCTACAATGAGCAGTTCTTC
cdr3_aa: CASSLPASGGYNEQFF

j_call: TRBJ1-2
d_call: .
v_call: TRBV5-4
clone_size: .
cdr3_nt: TGTGCCAGCAGCCCCCGTGACCGACAGTCCCCTAACTATGGCTACACCTTC
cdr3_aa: CASSPRDRQSPNYGYTF

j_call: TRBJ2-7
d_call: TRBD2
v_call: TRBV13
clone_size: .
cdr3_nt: TGTGCCAGCAGCTCGACTAGCGGACCCTACGAGCAGTACTTC
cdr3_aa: CASSSTSGPYEQYF